The 5 T cell receptor beta chains in this list originate from one sample, sequenced in a study of blood T cell repertoires in COVID-19. Here immunoSEQ multiplex PCR was the method, and the copy in TCRdb shows in-frame clones only, minus some. The data show roughly 100,000 clones, with roughly 87% seen just once and 4% to 5.5% held by the top ten. What was sequenced was peripheral blood. The receptors stem from a woman aged 50 to 60 with COVID-19, enrolled during active disease.

This chain connects TRBV6-2 or TRBV6-3 to TRBJ1-5; D remains unclear. The CDR3 sequence is 12 residues long. CDR1 is MNHEY, CDR2 SVGEGT, per germline. The germline V and J ends were trimmed by 5 bases and 6 bases, with 8 bases remaining between them. CDR3 DNA sequence: TGTGCCAGCAGTACCCCTATTCAGCCCCAGCATTTT. Translated: CASSTPIQPQHF.

In DNA, the CDR3 is TGTGCCAGCAGCTCCCTCAGAAACGAGCAGTACTTC. Residues: CASSSLRNEQYF. The J gene is TRBJ2-7, the V gene TRBV5-6; D remains unclear. The CDR3 is 12 residues long. V shed 3 bases and J shed 5 bases, with 9 bases lying between them. Looked up from germline, CDR1 is SGHDT and CDR2 is YYEEEE.

The chain couples TRBV12-3 or TRBV12-4 to TRBJ1-2; 8 bases agree with TRBD1. V lost 5 bases to trimming and J lost 5 bases; unmatched junction nucleotides: 4. The CDR3 is 13 amino acids. The CDR3 bases are TGTGCCAGCAGTACCCGGACAGGGTATGGCTACACCTTC. As protein: CASSTRTGYGYTF.

CDR3 sequence: CATSDFSGGTGELFF. The CDR3 nucleotides read TGTGCCACCAGTGATTTCTCCGGGGGCACCGGGGAGCTGTTTTTT. J is TRBJ2-2 and V is TRBV24-1; possibly TRBD2 for D (6 bases). Germline V CDR1 and CDR2: KGHDR, SFDVKD. The CDR3 runs to 15 residues. The V gene lost 1 base and the J gene lost 4 bases, with 9 bases spanning the gap.

V usage is TRBV30 and J usage is TRBJ1-5, with D possibly being TRBD1 (6 bases). The CDR3 consists of 13 residues. The germline V gene encodes CDR1 GTSNPN and CDR2 SVGIG (reference sequence). V was trimmed by 6 bases and J by 6 bases, leaving 15 bases between them. In DNA, the CDR3 is TGTGCCTGCACAACAGGGAGTGGTCAGCCCCAGCATTTT. The encoded protein is CACTTGSGQPQHF.